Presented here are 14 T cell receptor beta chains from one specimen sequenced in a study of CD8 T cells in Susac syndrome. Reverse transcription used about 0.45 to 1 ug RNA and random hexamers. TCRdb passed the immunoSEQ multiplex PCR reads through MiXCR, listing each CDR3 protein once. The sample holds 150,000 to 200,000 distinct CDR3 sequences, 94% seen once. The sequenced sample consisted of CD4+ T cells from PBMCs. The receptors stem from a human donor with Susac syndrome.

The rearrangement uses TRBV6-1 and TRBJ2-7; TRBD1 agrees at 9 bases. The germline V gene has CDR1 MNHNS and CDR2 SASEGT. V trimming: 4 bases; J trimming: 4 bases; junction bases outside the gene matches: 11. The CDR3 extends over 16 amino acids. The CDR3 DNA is TGTGCCAGCAGTGCCTTGGACAGGGGATGGGCGTACGAGCAGTACTTC. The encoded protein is CASSALDRGWAYEQYF.

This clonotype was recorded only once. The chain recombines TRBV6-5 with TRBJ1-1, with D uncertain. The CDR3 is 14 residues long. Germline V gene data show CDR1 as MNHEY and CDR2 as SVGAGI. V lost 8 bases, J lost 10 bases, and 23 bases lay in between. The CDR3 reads CASQGNSVIRGAFF. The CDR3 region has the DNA TGTGCCAGCCAAGGGAATTCAGTTATAAGAGGAGCTTTCTTT.

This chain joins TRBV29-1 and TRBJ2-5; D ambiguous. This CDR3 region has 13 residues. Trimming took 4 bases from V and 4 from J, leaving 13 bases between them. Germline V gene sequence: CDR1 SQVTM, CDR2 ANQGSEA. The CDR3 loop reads CSVVERSLETQYF. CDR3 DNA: TGCAGCGTTGTAGAAAGGAGCTTAGAGACCCAGTACTTC. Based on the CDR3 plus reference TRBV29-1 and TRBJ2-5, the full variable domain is SAVISQKPSRDICQRGTSLTIQCQVDSQVTMMFWYRQQPGQSLTLIATANQGSEATYESGFVIDKFPISRPNLTFSTLTVSNMSPEDSSIYLCSVVERSLETQYFGPGTRLLVL.

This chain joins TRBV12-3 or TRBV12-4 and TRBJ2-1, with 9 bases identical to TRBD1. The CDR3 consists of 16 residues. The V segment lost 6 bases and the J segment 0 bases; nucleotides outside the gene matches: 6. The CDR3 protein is CASRPRDRVSYNEQFF. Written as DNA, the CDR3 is TGTGCCAGCAGACCTCGGGACAGGGTCTCCTACAATGAGCAGTTCTTC.

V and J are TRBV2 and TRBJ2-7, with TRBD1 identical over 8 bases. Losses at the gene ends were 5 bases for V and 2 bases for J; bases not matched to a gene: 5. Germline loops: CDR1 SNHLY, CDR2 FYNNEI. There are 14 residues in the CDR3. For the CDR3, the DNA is TGTGCCAGCAGTAGGGGACAGGACACCTACGAGCAGTACTTC. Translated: CASSRGQDTYEQYF.

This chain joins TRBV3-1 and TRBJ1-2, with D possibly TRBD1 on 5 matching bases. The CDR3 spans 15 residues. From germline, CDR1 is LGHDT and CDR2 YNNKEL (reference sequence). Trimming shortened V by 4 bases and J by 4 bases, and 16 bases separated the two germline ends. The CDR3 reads CASSRGIGGIYGYTF. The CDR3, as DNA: TGTGCCAGCAGCCGCGGGATTGGGGGGATCTATGGCTACACCTTC.

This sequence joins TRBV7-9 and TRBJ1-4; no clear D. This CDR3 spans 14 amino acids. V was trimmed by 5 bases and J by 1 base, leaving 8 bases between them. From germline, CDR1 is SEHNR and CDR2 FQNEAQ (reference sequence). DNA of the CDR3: TGTGCCAGCAGCGATGAGGGAACTAATGAAAAACTGTTTTTT. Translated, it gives CASSDEGTNEKLFF.

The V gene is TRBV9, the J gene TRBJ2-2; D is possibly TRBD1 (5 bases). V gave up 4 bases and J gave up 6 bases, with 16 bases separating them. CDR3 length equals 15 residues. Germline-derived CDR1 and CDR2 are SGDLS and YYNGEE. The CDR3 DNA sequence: TGTGCCAGCAGCCCACGGGCCCAGGGCGCCGGGGAGCTGTTTTTT. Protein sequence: CASSPRAQGAGELFF.

CDR3 sequence reads: CASSFVGNTIYF. The CDR3 DNA reads TGTGCCAGCAGTTTTGTGGGAAACACCATATATTTT. The chain links TRBV7-2 to TRBJ1-3; D call uncertain. Trimming removed 6 bases from V and 4 bases from J, with 7 bases in between. This CDR3 contains 12 residues. From germline, CDR1 is SGHTA and CDR2 FQGNSA.

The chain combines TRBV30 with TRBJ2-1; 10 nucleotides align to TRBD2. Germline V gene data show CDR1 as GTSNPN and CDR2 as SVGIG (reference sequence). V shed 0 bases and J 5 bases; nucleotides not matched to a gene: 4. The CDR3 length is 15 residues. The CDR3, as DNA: TGTGCCTGGAGTGTGCTAGCGGGAGTTAACAATGAGCAGTTCTTC. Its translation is CAWSVLAGVNNEQFF.

The CDR3 here is CSTKVGGGRDNEQFF. The CDR3 nucleotides read TGCAGCACCAAAGTCGGGGGAGGACGGGACAATGAGCAGTTCTTC. The chain recombines TRBV29-1 with TRBJ2-1; maybe TRBD2 (6 bases). The CDR3 contains 15 residues. From germline, CDR1 is SQVTM and CDR2 ANQGSEA. Trimming shortened V by 8 bases and J by 5 bases, and 22 bases separated the two germline ends.

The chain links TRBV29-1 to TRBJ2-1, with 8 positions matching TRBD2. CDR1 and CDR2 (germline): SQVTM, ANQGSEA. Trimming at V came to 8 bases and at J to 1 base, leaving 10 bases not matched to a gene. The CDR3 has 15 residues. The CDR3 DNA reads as TGCAGCTCACGGGGGGGGAGGAGATCCTACAATGAGCAGTTCTTC. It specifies CSSRGGRRSYNEQFF.

For the CDR3, the DNA is TGTGCCAGCAGTGAATCGGGTAGCCTTGGCTACACCTTC. Its protein is CASSESGSLGYTF. V and J are TRBV2 and TRBJ1-2; D uncertain. Trimming left V 2 bases short and J 7 bases short, with 11 bases between. CDR3 length: 13 residues. Looked up from germline, CDR1 is SNHLY and CDR2 is FYNNEI. Filled out from reference TRBV2 and TRBJ1-2, the complete variable domain reads EPEVTQTPSHQVTQMGQEVILRCVPISNHLYFYWYRQILGQKVEFLVSFYNNEISEKSEIFDDQFSVERPDGSNFTLKIRSTKLEDSAMYFCASSESGSLGYTFGSGTRLTVV.

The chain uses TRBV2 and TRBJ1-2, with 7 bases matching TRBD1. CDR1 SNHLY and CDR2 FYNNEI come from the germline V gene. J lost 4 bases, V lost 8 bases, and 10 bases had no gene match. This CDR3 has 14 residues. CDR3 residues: CASGGQSSVYGYTF. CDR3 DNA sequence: TGTGCCAGCGGGGGACAGAGTAGCGTCTATGGCTACACCTTC.